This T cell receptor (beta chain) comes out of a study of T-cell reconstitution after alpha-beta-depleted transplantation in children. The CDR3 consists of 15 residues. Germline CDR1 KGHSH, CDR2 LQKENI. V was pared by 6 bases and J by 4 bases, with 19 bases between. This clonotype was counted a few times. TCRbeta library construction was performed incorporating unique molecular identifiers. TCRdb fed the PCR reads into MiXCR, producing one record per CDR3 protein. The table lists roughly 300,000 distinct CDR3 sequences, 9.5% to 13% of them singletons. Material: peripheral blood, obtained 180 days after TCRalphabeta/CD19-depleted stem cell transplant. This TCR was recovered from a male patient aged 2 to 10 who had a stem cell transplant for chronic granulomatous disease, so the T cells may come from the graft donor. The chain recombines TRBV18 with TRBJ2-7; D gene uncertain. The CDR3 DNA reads TGTGCCAGCTCGCCAGACGGTATCGCAGGATACGAGCAGTACTTC. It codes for CASSPDGIAGYEQYF.